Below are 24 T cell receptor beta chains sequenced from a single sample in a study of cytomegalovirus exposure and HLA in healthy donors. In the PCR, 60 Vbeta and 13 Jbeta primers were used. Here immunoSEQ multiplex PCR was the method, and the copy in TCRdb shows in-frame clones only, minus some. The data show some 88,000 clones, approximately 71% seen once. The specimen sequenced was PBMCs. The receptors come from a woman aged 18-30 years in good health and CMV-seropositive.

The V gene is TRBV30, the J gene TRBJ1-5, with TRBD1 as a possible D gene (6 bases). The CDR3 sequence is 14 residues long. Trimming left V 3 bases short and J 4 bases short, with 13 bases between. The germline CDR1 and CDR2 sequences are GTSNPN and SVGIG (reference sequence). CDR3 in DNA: TGTGCCTGGAGGGGGGCCTCGTCAAATCAGCCCCAGCATTTT. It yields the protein CAWRGASSNQPQHF.

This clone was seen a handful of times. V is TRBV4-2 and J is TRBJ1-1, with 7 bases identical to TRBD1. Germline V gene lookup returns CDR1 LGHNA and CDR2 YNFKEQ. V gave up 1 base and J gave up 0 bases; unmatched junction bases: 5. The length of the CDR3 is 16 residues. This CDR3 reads CASSQGPRGLNTEAFF. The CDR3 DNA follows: TGTGCCAGCAGCCAAGGACCCAGGGGGTTGAACACTGAAGCTTTCTTT.

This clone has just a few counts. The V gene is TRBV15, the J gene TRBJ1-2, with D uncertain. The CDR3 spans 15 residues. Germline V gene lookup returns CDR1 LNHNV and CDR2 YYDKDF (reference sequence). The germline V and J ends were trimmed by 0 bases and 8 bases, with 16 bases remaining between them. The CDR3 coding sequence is TGTGCCACCAGCAGAGAGGATTCAAGTGCGGGGGGCTACACCTTC. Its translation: CATSREDSSAGGYTF. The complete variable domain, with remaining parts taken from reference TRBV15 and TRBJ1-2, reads DAMVIQNPRYQVTQFGKPVTLSCSQTLNHNVMYWYQQKSSQAPKLLFHYYDKDFNNEADTPDNFQSRRPNTSFCFLDIRSPGLGDTAMYLCATSREDSSAGGYTFGSGTRLTVV.

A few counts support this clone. CDR3 bases: TGCGCCAGCAGTCCCCGGAGACAGGGGGGCGAGCAGTACTTC. It yields the protein CASSPRRQGGEQYF. The chain has TRBV23-1 and TRBJ2-7, with TRBD1 identical over 9 bases. TRBV23-1 is recorded as an ORF, its role being uncertain. This CDR3 is 14 amino acids long. The ends lost 4 bases at V and 6 bases at J; junction bases unmatched: 7.

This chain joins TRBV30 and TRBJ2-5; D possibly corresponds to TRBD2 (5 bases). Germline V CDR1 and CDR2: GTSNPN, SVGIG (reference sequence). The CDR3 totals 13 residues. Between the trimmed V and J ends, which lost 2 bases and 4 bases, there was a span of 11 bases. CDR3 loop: CAWSPGAAETQYF. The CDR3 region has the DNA TGTGCCTGGAGTCCTGGAGCGGCAGAGACCCAGTACTTC.

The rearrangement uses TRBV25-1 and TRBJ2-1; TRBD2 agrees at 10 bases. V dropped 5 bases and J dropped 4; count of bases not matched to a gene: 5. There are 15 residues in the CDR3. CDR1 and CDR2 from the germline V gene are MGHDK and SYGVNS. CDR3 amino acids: CASSKLAGRYNEQFF. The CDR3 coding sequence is TGTGCCAGCAGTAAACTAGCGGGAAGGTACAATGAGCAGTTCTTC.

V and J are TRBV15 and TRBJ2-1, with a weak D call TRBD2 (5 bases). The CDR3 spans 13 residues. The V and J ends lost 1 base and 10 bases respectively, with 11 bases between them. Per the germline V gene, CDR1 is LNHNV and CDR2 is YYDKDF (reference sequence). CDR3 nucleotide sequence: TGTGCCACCAGCAGAGGGGTCGAGGGAGAGCAGTTCTTC. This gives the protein CATSRGVEGEQFF.

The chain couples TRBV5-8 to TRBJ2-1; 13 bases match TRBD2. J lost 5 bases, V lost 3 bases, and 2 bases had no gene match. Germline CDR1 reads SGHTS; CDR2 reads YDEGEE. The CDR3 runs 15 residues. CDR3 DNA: TGTGCCAGCAGCTGGGGGACTAGCGGGGACAATGAGCAGTTCTTC. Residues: CASSWGTSGDNEQFF. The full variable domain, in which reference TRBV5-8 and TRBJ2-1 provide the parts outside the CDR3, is EAGVTQSPTHLIKTRGQQATLRCSPISGHTSVYWYQQALGLGLQFLLWYDEGEERNRGNFPPRFSGRQFPNYSSELNVNALELEDSALYLCASSWGTSGDNEQFFGPGTRLTVL.

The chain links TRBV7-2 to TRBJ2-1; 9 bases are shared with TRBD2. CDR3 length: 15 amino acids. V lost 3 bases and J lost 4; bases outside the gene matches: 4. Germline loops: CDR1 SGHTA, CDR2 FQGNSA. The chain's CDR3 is CASSFLAGFYNEQFF. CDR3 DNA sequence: TGTGCCAGCAGCTTCCTAGCGGGGTTTTACAATGAGCAGTTCTTC.

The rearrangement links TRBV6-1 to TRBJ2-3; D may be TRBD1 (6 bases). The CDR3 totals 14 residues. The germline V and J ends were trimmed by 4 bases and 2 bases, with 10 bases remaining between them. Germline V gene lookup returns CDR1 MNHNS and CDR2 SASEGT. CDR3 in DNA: TGTGCCAGCAGTGGTGGGGGCCCCACAGATACGCAGTATTTT. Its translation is CASSGGGPTDTQYF.

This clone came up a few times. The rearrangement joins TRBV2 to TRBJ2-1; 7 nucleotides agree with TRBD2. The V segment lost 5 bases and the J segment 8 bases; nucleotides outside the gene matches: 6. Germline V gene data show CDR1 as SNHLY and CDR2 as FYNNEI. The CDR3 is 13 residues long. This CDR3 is CASSKLAQDEQFF. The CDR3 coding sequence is TGTGCCAGCAGTAAACTAGCGCAAGATGAGCAGTTCTTC.

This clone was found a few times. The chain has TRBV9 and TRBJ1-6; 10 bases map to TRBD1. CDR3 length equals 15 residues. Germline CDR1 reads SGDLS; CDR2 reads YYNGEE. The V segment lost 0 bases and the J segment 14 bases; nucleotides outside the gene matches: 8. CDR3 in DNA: TGTGCCAGCAGCGTAGGCGGACAGGGGGATAGGGCCCTCCACTTT. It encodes CASSVGGQGDRALHF.

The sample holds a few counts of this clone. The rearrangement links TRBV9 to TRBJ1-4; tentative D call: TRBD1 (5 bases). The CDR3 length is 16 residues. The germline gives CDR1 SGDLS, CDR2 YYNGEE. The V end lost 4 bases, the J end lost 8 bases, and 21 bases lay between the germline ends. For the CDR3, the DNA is TGTGCCAGCAGCCCCCTCGGGGAGGGGCCGGGGGAAAAACTGTTTTTT. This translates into CASSPLGEGPGEKLFF. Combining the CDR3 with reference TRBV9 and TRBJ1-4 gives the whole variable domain DSGVTQTPKHLITATGQRVTLRCSPRSGDLSVYWYQQSLDQGLQFLIQYYNGEERAKGNILERFSAQQFPDLHSELNLSSLELGDSALYFCASSPLGEGPGEKLFFGSGTQLSVL.

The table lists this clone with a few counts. The CDR3 loop is CSVIRGTKGETQYF. CDR3 coding DNA: TGCAGCGTTATACGGGGGACGAAGGGGGAGACCCAGTACTTC. V and J are TRBV29-1 and TRBJ2-5; D perhaps matches TRBD2 (6 bases). Germline-derived CDR1 and CDR2 are SQVTM and ANQGSEA. The CDR3 has 14 amino acids. V was clipped by 5 bases and J by 5 bases, with 18 bases between them.

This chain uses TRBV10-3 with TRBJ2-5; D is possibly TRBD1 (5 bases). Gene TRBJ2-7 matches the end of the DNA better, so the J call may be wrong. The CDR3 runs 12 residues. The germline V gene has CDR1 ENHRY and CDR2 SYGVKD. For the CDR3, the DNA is TGTGCCATCAGTACTGACAGCTACGAGCAGTACTTC. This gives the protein CAISTDSYEQYF.

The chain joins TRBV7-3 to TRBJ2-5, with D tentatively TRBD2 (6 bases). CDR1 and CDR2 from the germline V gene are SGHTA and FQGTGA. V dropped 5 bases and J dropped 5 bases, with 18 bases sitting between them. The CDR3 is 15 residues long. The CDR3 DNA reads TGTGCCAGCAGCCGCGGCCCGGGACTCGCGGAGACCCAGTACTTC. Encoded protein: CASSRGPGLAETQYF.

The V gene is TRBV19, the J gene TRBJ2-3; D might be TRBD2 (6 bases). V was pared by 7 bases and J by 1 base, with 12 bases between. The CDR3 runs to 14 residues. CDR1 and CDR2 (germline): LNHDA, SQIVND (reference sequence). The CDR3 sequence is CASTPGGGTDTQYF. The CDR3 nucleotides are TGTGCCAGTACCCCCGGAGGGGGCACAGATACGCAGTATTTT.

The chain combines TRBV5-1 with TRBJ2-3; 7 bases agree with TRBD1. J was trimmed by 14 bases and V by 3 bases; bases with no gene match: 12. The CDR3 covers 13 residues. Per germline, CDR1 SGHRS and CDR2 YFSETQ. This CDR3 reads CASSYTTGQISYF. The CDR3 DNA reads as TGCGCCAGCAGCTATACAACGGGACAGATCTCGTATTTT.

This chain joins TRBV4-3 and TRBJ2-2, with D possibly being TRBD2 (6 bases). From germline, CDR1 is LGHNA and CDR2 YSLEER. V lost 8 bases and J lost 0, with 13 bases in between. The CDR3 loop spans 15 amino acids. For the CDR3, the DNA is TGCGCCAGCCACGAGGGACTGACGAACACCGGGGAGCTGTTTTTT. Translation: CASHEGLTNTGELFF.

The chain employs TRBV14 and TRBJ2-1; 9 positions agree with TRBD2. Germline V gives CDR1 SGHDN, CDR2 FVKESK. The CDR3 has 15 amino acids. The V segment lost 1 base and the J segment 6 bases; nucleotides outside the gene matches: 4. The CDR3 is CASSQGAGGPNEQFF. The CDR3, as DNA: TGTGCCAGCAGCCAAGGGGCGGGGGGGCCCAATGAGCAGTTCTTC.

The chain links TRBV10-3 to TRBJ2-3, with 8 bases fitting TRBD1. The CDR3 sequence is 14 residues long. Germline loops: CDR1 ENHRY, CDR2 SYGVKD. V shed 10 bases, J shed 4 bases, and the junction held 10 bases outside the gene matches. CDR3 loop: CATYNLQGADTQYF. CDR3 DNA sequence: TGTGCCACCTATAACCTACAGGGGGCAGATACGCAGTATTTT.

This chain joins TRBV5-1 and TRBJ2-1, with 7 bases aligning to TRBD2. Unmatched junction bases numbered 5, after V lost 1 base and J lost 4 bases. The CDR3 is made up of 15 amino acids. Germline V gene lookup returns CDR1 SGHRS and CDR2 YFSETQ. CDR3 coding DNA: TGCGCCAGCAGCTTGACAGGACTAGAGTACAATGAGCAGTTCTTC. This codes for CASSLTGLEYNEQFF. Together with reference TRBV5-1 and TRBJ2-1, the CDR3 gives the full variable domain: KAGVTQTPRYLIKTRGQQVTLSCSPISGHRSVSWYQQTPGQGLQFLFEYFSETQRNKGNFPGRFSGRQFSNSRSEMNVSTLELGDSALYLCASSLTGLEYNEQFFGPGTRLTVL.

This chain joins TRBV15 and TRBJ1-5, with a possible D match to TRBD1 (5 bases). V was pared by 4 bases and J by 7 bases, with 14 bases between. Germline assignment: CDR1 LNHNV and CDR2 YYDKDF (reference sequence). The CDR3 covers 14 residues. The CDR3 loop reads CATSTQGLGQPQHF. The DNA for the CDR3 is TGTGCCACCAGCACCCAGGGATTAGGGCAGCCCCAGCATTTT.

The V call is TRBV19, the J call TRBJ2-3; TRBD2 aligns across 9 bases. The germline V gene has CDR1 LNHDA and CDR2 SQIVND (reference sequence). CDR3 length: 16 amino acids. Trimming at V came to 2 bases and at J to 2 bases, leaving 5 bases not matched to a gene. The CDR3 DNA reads TGTGCCAGTAGTATACTAGGCGGGAGGGCCACAGATACGCAGTATTTT. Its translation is CASSILGGRATDTQYF.